This TCR beta chain was recovered during a study of T cell repertoires in cytomegalovirus infection. Only a few counts were recorded for this clonotype. Its target is not known. The CDR3 contains 13 residues. Germline V gives CDR1 MNHEY, CDR2 SMNVEV (reference sequence). The V gene lost 4 bases and the J gene lost 0 bases, with 4 bases spanning the gap. TCRdb used MiXCR to reprocess the reads, holding one entry per CDR3 protein. The repertoire holds under 850,000 distinct CDR3 sequences, 33% seen once, with approximately 18% in the top ten. Material: cultured PBMCs, obtained from culture after CMV antigen stimulation. The sequence was obtained from a human donor in good health (CMV status not recorded). Some clones in this sample may be carry-over from other donors' samples. This chain joins TRBV27 and TRBJ1-5; D not certain. This CDR3 is CASSYSSNQPQHF. CDR3 sequence (DNA): TGTGCCAGCAGTTACAGTAGCAATCAGCCCCAGCATTTT.